The present T cell receptor beta chain was sequenced within a study of cytomegalovirus exposure and HLA in healthy donors. Study observations and caveats: Earlier results showed most TCR beta V segments being productive about 90% or about 30% of the time.

Remarks on this clone: Its target is unknown.

Among the donors, all were healthy bone marrow donors. With 60 Vbeta and 13 Jbeta primers, the PCR was carried out. The data were produced by immunoSEQ multiplex PCR, yet TCRdb's version contains in-frame clones alone and is incomplete. The sample has 150,000 to 250,000 clones; roughly 85% are singletons. Material for sequencing was PBMCs. The sequence was collected from a woman between 45 and 60 years old in good health and CMV-seronegative.

This chain's CDR3 is CASTLTPGTDNSPLHF. Written as DNA, the CDR3 is TGCGCCAGCACCCTCACACCCGGGACAGATAATTCACCCCTCCACTTT. V and J are TRBV5-1 and TRBJ1-6; 7 bases map to TRBD1. V dropped 6 bases and J dropped 5; count of bases not matched to a gene: 11. Germline loops: CDR1 SGHRS, CDR2 YFSETQ. The CDR3 totals 16 residues. Together with reference TRBV5-1 and TRBJ1-6, the CDR3 gives the full variable domain: KAGVTQTPRYLIKTRGQQVTLSCSPISGHRSVSWYQQTPGQGLQFLFEYFSETQRNKGNFPGRFSGRQFSNSRSEMNVSTLELGDSALYLCASTLTPGTDNSPLHFGNGTRLTVT.